Below, 18 T cell receptor beta chains from the same sample are listed, as sequenced in a study of blood T cell repertoires in COVID-19. Libraries were prepared by immunoSEQ multiplex PCR; TCRdb keeps only in-frame clonotypes and omits some of them. The data show approximately 300,000 clones, with 83% seen just once and approximately 1.1% held by the top ten. The sequencing input was peripheral blood. Receptors originate from a woman between 50 and 59 years old with acute or convalescent COVID-19.

CDR3 protein: CAWSVLRDTQYF. The CDR3 DNA sequence: TGTGCCTGGAGTGTGCTTCGGGATACGCAGTATTTT. The V call is TRBV30, the J call TRBJ2-3; unclear D gene. This CDR3 has 12 residues. V gave up 0 bases and J gave up 6 bases, with 7 bases separating them. Germline CDR1 GTSNPN, CDR2 SVGIG (reference sequence). The complete variable domain, with remaining parts taken from reference TRBV30 and TRBJ2-3, reads SQTIHQWPATLVQPVGSPLSLECTVEGTSNPNLYWYRQAAGRGLQLLFYSVGIGQISSEVPQNLSASRPQDRQFILSSKKLLLSDSGFYLCAWSVLRDTQYFGPGTRLTVL.

The V call is TRBV4-2, the J call TRBJ2-2; 9 nucleotides agree with TRBD2. Trimming took 1 base from V and 4 from J; bases not matched to a gene: 7. The germline V gene encodes CDR1 LGHNA and CDR2 YNFKEQ. The CDR3 is made up of 17 amino acids. The CDR3 spells CASSQGAGGPVTGELFF. The CDR3 DNA follows: TGTGCCAGCAGCCAAGGGGCGGGAGGGCCGGTCACCGGGGAGCTGTTTTTT.

The rearrangement uses TRBV19 and TRBJ2-1; 10 positions agree with TRBD1. Unmatched junction bases numbered 8, after V lost 3 bases and J lost 6 bases. This CDR3 spans 16 amino acids. Germline loops: CDR1 LNHDA, CDR2 SQIVND (reference sequence). CDR3 sequence reads: CASSMRGTGEGNEQFF. As DNA, the CDR3 is TGTGCCAGTAGTATGAGGGGGACAGGGGAAGGCAATGAGCAGTTCTTC.

This chain joins TRBV4-1 and TRBJ1-1, with TRBD1 matching over 12 bases. This CDR3 comprises 17 residues. Unmatched junction bases numbered 6, after V lost 3 bases and J lost 1 base. Germline loops: CDR1 MGHRA, CDR2 YSYEKL. Here the CDR3 DNA reads TGCGCCAGCAGCCAGACCCGGGACAGGGGGCAGAACACTGAAGCTTTCTTT. The encoded protein is CASSQTRDRGQNTEAFF.

This clone was recorded once. This sequence joins TRBV7-2 and TRBJ2-1, with a tentative D call TRBD2 (5 bases). V lost 3 bases and J lost 5, with 17 bases in between. CDR1 is SGHTA, CDR2 FQGNSA, per germline. The CDR3 runs to 16 residues. As DNA, the CDR3 is TGTGCCAGCAGCTTTAGGTTTGGGTGGAGGAACAATGAGCAGTTCTTC. It is translated as CASSFRFGWRNNEQFF.

The rearrangement links TRBV6-2 or TRBV6-3 to TRBJ2-5, with a possible D match to TRBD2 (6 bases). This CDR3 contains 15 residues. V lost 0 bases and J lost 7, with 15 bases in between. CDR1 and CDR2 (germline): MNHEY, SVGEGT. In DNA form, the CDR3 reads TGTGCCAGCAGTTACTCCGGGACTCCGGCAGGGACCCAGTACTTC. Its translation: CASSYSGTPAGTQYF.

A single count supports this clone. CDR3 loop: CASSAGQGIIGNTIYF. The DNA of the CDR3 is TGTGCCAGCTCCGCCGGACAGGGTATAATTGGAAACACCATATATTTT. This chain connects TRBV18 to TRBJ1-3, with 8 bases lining up with TRBD1. The germline CDR1 and CDR2 sequences are KGHSH and LQKENI. J was trimmed by 3 bases and V by 6 bases; bases with no gene match: 10. The CDR3 spans 16 residues.

The V call is TRBV5-4, the J call TRBJ2-3, with 10 bases identical to TRBD2. The CDR3 is made up of 17 amino acids. CDR1 is SGHNT and CDR2 is YYREEE in the germline V gene (reference sequence). After removal of 0 bases from V and 4 bases from J, the junction contained 8 bases not matched to a gene. CDR3 region: CASSLVSSGRGADTQYF. The CDR3 DNA sequence: TGTGCCAGCAGCTTGGTTTCTAGCGGGAGAGGGGCAGATACGCAGTATTTT.

V gene TRBV18 combines with J gene TRBJ2-3; a weak D match, TRBD2 (6 bases). The CDR3 runs to 13 residues. The germline V gene has CDR1 KGHSH and CDR2 LQKENI. V lost 5 bases and J 3 bases, leaving 9 bases between the germline ends. CDR3 DNA sequence: TGTGCCAGCTCATTTGGGACTACAGATACGCAGTATTTT. It encodes CASSFGTTDTQYF.

The chain is built from TRBV6-6 and TRBJ1-4; 7 bases agree with TRBD1. Germline values: CDR1 MNHNY, CDR2 SVGAGI (reference sequence). Trimming removed 7 bases from V and 1 base from J; junction bases left unmatched: 9. This CDR3 has 16 amino acids. The CDR3 sequence: CASTMQGGVTNEKLFF. The CDR3 coding sequence is TGTGCCAGCACCATGCAGGGGGGAGTAACTAATGAAAAACTGTTTTTT.

This chain uses TRBV5-5 with TRBJ2-7; D may be TRBD2 (5 bases). Trimming removed 4 bases from V and 7 bases from J, with 18 bases in between. The CDR3 consists of 14 residues. Germline-derived CDR1 and CDR2 are SGHKS and YYEKEE (reference sequence). The CDR3 nucleotides read TGTGCCAGCAGCCTGAGGCGGGCCGGGGAGGAGCAGTACGTC. Residues: CASSLRRAGEEQYV.

The V and J genes are TRBV21-1 and TRBJ1-1; the table calls TRBD1, which could not be checked here. TRBV21-1 is described as a pseudogene. There are 15 residues in the CDR3. CDR3 loop: CASSTNSRVDTEAFF. The CDR3 DNA reads as TGTGCCAGCAGCACCAATTCCAGGGTAGACACTGAAGCTTTCTTT.

The V call is TRBV5-6, the J call TRBJ2-3, with D perhaps matching TRBD2 (5 bases). Trimming cost V 1 base and J 1 base, with 10 bases left between them. CDR3 size: 15 residues. Germline CDR1 is SGHDT and CDR2 is YYEEEE. The CDR3 bases are TGTGCCAGCAGCTTGTGGGGAGTGGGCACAGATACGCAGTATTTT. This gives the protein CASSLWGVGTDTQYF.

The chain joins TRBV9 to TRBJ2-3, with 7 bases aligning to TRBD2. Germline trimming cut 1 base from V and 0 bases from J; bases unmatched to any gene: 5. This CDR3 comprises 16 residues. Per the germline V gene, CDR1 is SGDLS and CDR2 is YYNGEE. This CDR3 reads CASSVFGRVSTDTQYF. The CDR3 DNA reads TGTGCCAGCAGCGTATTTGGGAGGGTTAGCACAGATACGCAGTATTTT.

This chain links TRBV28 with TRBJ2-6; D uncertain. This CDR3 has 16 amino acids. The V gene's germline CDR1 is MDHEN and CDR2 SYDVKM. Trimming removed 4 bases from V and 0 bases from J, with 10 bases in between. For the CDR3, the DNA is TGTGCCAGCAGTTCGGCAGGATTCTCTGGGGCCAACGTCCTGACTTTC. Encoded protein: CASSSAGFSGANVLTF. The full variable domain, in which reference TRBV28 and TRBJ2-6 provide the parts outside the CDR3, is DVKVTQSSRYLVKRTGEKVFLECVQDMDHENMFWYRQDPGLGLRLIYFSYDVKMKEKGDIPEGYSVSREKKERFSLILESASTNQTSMYLCASSSAGFSGANVLTFGAGSRLTVL.

This clone appeared once. The chain combines TRBV7-9 with TRBJ1-2, with D perhaps matching TRBD1 (5 bases). V lost 2 bases and J 9 bases, leaving 25 bases between the germline ends. The CDR3 has 17 residues. Germline V CDR1 and CDR2: SEHNR, FQNEAQ (reference sequence). The CDR3 reads CASSLLGGGAGVSSYTF. The CDR3 DNA follows: TGTGCCAGCAGCTTACTCGGAGGCGGGGCAGGCGTTTCGAGCTACACCTTC.

V gene TRBV19 combines with J gene TRBJ1-4; TRBD1 might be the D (5 bases). The germline gives CDR1 LNHDA, CDR2 SQIVND (reference sequence). This CDR3 comprises 15 residues. V dropped 7 bases and J dropped 7 bases, with 19 bases sitting between them. The CDR3 nucleotides read TGTGCCAGTAATACTCGGGGAGGGGAGAGTGAAAAACTGTTTTTT. It yields the protein CASNTRGGESEKLFF. The whole variable domain, remainder taken from reference TRBV19 and TRBJ1-4, is DGGITQSPKYLFRKEGQNVTLSCEQNLNHDAMYWYRQDPGQGLRLIYYSQIVNDFQKGDIAEGYSVSREKKESFPLTVTSAQKNPTAFYLCASNTRGGESEKLFFGSGTQLSVL.

This clone appeared a single time. V usage is TRBV7-9 and J usage is TRBJ2-2, with D perhaps TRBD2 (5 bases). The V gene's germline CDR1 is SEHNR and CDR2 FQNEAQ (reference sequence). Trimming shortened V by 0 bases and J by 6 bases, and 8 bases separated the two germline ends. The CDR3 runs 14 residues. In DNA form, the CDR3 reads TGTGCCAGCAGCTTAGCGAGGGTTGCCGGGGAGCTGTTTTTT. It codes for CASSLARVAGELFF.